This TCR beta chain was identified in a study of blood T cell repertoires in COVID-19. The length of the CDR3 is 15 residues. Germline values: CDR1 LNHDA, CDR2 SQIVND (reference sequence). Trimming took off 3 bases at V and 1 base at J, with 12 bases between the two ends. In the authors' workflow: Amplified reference gene primers provided the basis for estimating nucleated cell counts. Assay: immunoSEQ multiplex PCR; the TCRdb copy retains only in-frame clones and omits some. V and J calls and clone size are those listed in that table; D and trimming were worked out from the DNA. Of approximately 77,000 clones listed, around 90% were seen once; the top ten hold approximately 4.4%.

What was sequenced was peripheral blood. The clonotype originates from a man in his forties or fifties with active COVID-19. The chain is built from TRBV19 and TRBJ2-5; D is perhaps TRBD1 (5 bases). CDR3: CASSIQGAGQETQYF. The CDR3 bases are TGTGCCAGTAGTATTCAAGGGGCAGGCCAAGAGACCCAGTACTTC.